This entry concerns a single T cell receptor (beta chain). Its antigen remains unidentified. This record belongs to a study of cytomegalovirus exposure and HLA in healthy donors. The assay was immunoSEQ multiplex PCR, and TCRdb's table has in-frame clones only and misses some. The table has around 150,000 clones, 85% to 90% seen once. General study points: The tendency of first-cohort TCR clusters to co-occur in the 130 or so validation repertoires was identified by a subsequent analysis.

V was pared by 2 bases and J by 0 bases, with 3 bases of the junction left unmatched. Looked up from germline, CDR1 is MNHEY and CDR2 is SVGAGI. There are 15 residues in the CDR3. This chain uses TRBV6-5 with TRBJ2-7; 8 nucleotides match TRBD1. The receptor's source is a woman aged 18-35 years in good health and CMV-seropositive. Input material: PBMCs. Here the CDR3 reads CASSYDGQGSYEQYF. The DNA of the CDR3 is TGTGCCAGCAGTTACGATGGACAGGGCTCCTACGAGCAGTACTTC.